This TCR beta chain is drawn from a study of blood T cells in healthy people across ages (dated by TCRdb to between 2014 and 2017). About the investigation overall: In model experiments, template switching captured about one uniquely barcoded TCR beta cDNA molecule for every two T cells. The study analyzed two additional independent replicas of 1 million unique cDNA reads from the same blood draw for two donors, one aged 18 to 29 and one aged 80 or older. Donors were grouped into four age groups: young (average approximately 15 years), middle-aged (39), aged (about 60) and long-lived (about 90). Donors of different ages were randomly distributed across sequencing lanes to avoid experimental bias. To track age-related changes in TCR beta repertoire diversity, the study relied on deep sequencing normalized with unique cDNA molecular identifiers. Results the study describes overall, beyond this receptor: Donor CMV infection status was unknown, potentially confounding age-related changes in expanded clonotypes. Estimates of total diversity from one million sequenced T cells were regarded as lower bounds and underestimates. A strong correlation was found between observed TCR beta diversity and the percentage of naive T cells measured by flow cytometry. The long-lived group showed more naive CD4+ T cells, fewer expanded clones and increased TCR diversity than the aged group, suggesting age selection. Since profiling was done on bulk unsorted PBMCs, naive and antigen-experienced compartments could not be conclusively compared. As age increased, observed TCR beta diversity per million T cells dropped in a roughly linear way, and a significant reduction was already evident by age about 36.

The receptor library was made with 5' RACE. The reads were generated on an Illumina HiSeq 2500. A second PCR of 7 to 11 cycles was performed with a sample-barcoded 5' primer and a J-beta primer mix. A unique molecular identifier was introduced onto each TCR beta cDNA molecule by a template-switch 5' adaptor carrying 12 random nucleotides. At least 3 million CDR3-containing paired-end reads were obtained from each sample. All of the RNA was converted into first-strand cDNA using the Mint cDNA synthesis kit, with a TRBC-specific oligonucleotide serving as the primer. All cDNA was treated with uracil-DNA glycosylase and then went through a first 18-cycle PCR with the universal primers M1SS and BC2_uni_R. For the original study's pipeline: For normalization, 1 million high-quality reads were randomly selected from each sample, with every read carrying a distinct molecular identifier. Instead of being binned into consensus sequences, reads with shared molecular identifiers were discarded. MiTCR, run with a Q25 quality threshold and the strictest error-elimination algorithm, handled CDR3 identification, clonotype clustering and error correction. A nonparametric unseen species model with Euler transformation was used to estimate lower-bound total TCR beta diversity. TCRdb itself trimmed the public reads at Q25 with fastp, ran MiXCR and retained productive beta chains. Duplicate CDR3 protein sequences are folded into a single record with the most common DNA and genes. Here the V and J calls rest on TCRdb's processing, not on the authors' analysis. Across this sample there are about 1,500,000 distinct CDR3 sequences, with 28% seen only once. Around 7.7% of the sample is taken by the ten largest.

Turning to this clonotype: Its antigen is currently not known. No clone much larger than this one lies a single base away; base qualities are absent.

The donors were roughly 38 Caucasian individuals from Russia, aged roughly 6 to 95 years, who were systemically healthy. Each donor gave about 11 milliliters of peripheral blood, drawn into EDTA-treated Vacutainer tubes. Ficoll-Paque density-gradient centrifugation was used to isolate PBMCs, with at least 6 million per sample. Total RNA was extracted from PBMCs with Trizol reagent, with at least 5.5 micrograms obtained per sample. For every donor, an aliquot of PBMCs went through flow cytometry to measure the percentages of naive CD45RAhigh/CD27high T cells. The CDR3 has 15 amino acids, counting the end cysteine and phenylalanine. The CDR3 DNA has 45 bases and is translated from base 1. CDR1 and CDR2, per the germline V gene, are KGHSY and FQNENV.

The chain was built from TRBV16 and TRBJ2-1; the central 8 bases match TRBD1. The better agreement between TRBJ2-7 and the DNA end casts doubt on the J call. Source material: blood. This TCR was sampled from a woman in her twenties or thirties in good health. The CDR3 region has the sequence CASSESGGKLYEQYF. The base sequence is TGTGCCAGCAGCGAGTCAGGGGGCAAATTGTACGAGCAGTACTTC.